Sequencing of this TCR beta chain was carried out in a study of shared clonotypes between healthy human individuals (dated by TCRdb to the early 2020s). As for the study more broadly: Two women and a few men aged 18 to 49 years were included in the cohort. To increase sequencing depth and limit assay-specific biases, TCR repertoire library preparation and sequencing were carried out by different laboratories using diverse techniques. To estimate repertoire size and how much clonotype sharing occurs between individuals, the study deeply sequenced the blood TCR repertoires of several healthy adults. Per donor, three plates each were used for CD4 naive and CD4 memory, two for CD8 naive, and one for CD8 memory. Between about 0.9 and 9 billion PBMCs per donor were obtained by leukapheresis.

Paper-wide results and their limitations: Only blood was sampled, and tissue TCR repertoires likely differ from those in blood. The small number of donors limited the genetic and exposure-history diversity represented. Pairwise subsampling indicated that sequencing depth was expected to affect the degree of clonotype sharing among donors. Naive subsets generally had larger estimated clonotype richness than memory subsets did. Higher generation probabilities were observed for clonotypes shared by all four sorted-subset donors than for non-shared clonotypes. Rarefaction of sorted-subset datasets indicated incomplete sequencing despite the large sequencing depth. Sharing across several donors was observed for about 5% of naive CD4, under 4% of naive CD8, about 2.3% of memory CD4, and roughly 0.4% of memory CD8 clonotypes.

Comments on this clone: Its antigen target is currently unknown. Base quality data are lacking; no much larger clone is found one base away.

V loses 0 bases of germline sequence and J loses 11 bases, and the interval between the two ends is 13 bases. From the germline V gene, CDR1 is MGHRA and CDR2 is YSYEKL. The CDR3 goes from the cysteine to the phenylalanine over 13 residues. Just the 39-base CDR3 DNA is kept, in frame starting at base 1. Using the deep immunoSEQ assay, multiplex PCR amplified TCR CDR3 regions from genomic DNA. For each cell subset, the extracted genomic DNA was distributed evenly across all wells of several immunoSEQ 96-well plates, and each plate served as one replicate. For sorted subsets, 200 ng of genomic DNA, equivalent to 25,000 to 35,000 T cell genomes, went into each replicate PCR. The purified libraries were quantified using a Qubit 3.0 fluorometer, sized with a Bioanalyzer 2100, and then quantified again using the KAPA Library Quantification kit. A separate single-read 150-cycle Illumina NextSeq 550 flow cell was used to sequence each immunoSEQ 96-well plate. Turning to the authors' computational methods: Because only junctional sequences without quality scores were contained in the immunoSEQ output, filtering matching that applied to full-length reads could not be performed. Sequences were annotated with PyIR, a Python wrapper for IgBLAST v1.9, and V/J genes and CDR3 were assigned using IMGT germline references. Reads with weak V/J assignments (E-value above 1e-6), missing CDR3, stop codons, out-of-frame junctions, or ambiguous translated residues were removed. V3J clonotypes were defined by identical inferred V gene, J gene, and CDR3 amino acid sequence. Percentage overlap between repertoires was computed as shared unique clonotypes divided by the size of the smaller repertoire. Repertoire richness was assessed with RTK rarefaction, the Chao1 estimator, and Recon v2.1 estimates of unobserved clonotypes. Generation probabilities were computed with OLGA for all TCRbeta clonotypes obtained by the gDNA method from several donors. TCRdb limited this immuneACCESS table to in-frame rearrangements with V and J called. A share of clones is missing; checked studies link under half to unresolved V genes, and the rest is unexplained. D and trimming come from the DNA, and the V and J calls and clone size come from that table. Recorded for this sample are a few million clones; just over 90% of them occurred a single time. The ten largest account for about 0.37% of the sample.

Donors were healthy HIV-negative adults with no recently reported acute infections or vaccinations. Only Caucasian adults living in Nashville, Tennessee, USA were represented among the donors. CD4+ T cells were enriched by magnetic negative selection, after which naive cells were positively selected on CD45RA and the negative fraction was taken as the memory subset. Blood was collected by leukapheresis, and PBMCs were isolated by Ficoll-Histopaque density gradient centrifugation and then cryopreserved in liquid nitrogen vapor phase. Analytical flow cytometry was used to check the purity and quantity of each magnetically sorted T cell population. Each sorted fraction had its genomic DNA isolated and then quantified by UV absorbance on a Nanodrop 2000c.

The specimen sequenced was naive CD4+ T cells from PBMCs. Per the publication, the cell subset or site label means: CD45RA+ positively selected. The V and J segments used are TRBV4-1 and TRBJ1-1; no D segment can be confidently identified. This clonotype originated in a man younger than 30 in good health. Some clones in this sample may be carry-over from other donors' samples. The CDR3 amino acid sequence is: CASSQEEPSHAFF. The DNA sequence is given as TGCGCCAGCAGCCAAGAGGAACCTTCTCACGCTTTCTTT.